This TCR beta chain was identified during a study of early T cells in non-severe SARS-CoV-2 infection. Study details: Unpaired chains resulted from sequencing bulk RNA of unsorted whole blood.

The TCR library protocol attached unique molecular identifiers to the individual cDNA molecules. TCRdb reprocessed the 5' RACE reads with MiXCR, giving one entry per CDR3 protein. The sample consists of roughly 45,000 distinct CDR3 sequences, less than 4.5% of them appearing once. The germline CDR1 and CDR2 sequences are LGHDT and YNNKEL (reference sequence). CDR3 length: 13 amino acids. V shed 1 base and J shed 6 bases, with 7 bases lying between them. This clonotype was counted at least ten times. The antigen remains unidentified. Study-wide results and caveats: Matches to VDJdb favored anti-spike CD8 responses and missed private and CD4 specificities.

The clonotype comes from an adult who was a healthcare worker with PCR-confirmed SARS-CoV-2 infection or an uninfected control (not recorded which). The source material was whole blood. The gene calls are TRBV3-1 and TRBJ2-1; a weak D match, TRBD2 (6 bases). CDR3 nucleotides: TGTGCCAGCAGCCAAGTGGGGGGCAATGAGCAGTTCTTC. Its protein is CASSQVGGNEQFF.